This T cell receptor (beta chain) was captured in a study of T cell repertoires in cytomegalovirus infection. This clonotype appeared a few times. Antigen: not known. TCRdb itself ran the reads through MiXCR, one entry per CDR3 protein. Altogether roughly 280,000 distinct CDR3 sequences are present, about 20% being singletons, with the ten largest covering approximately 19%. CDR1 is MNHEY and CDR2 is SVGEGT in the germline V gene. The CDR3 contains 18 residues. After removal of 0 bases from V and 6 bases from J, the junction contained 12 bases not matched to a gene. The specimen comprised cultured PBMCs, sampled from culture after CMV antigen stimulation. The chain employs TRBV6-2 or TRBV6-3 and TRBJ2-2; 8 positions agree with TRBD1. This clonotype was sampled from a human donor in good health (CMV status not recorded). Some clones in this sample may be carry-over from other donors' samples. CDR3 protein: CASSYSRGQGAYPGELFF. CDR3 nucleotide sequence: TGTGCCAGCAGTTACTCGAGGGGGCAGGGGGCGTACCCCGGGGAGCTGTTTTTT.